The clone carrying this T cell receptor beta chain was found a few times. What it binds is unknown. This entry comes from a study of identical twins. Points from the study as a whole: High-abundance cord blood beta clonotypes had fewer insertions; memory repertoires showed none.

V was pared by 0 bases and J by 2 bases, with 0 bases of the junction left unmatched. The V gene's germline CDR1 is MNHEY and CDR2 SVGAGI. The CDR3 is 14 amino acids. A universal primer site was incorporated via template switching, and the cDNA contained unique molecular identifiers. MiXCR, run by TCRdb on the 5' RACE reads, gives a single entry per CDR3 protein. The sample includes around 470,000 distinct CDR3 sequences, 12% to 15% of them seen just once. The same specimen was also included in a second study, on yellow fever vaccine responses in identical twins.

This chain connects TRBV6-5 to TRBJ2-5; 7 bases map to TRBD1. Sequencing used CD4+ T cells sorted from blood. This clonotype was obtained from a woman aged 18-29 years in good health. The DNA of the CDR3 is TGTGCCAGCAGTTACTCGGGACAGCAAGAGACCCAGTACTTC. The encoded protein is CASSYSGQQETQYF.